The present T cell receptor (beta chain) was sequenced within a study of tumor-infiltrating lymphocytes in oesophageal squamous cell carcinoma. TCRdb reprocessed the PCR reads with MiXCR, giving one entry per CDR3 protein. The table records over 14,000 distinct CDR3 sequences, 46% of them present only once. The clonotype originates from a male donor with esophageal squamous cell carcinoma. What was sequenced was blood.

In DNA form, the CDR3 reads TGTGCCAGCAGCTTAGACGGTGGGCGCGAGCAGTACTTC. It specifies CASSLDGGREQYF. The chain recombines TRBV11-2 with TRBJ2-5; D not resolved. The better agreement between TRBJ2-7 and the DNA end casts doubt on the J call. The germline V gene has CDR1 SGHAT and CDR2 FQNNGV. The CDR3 is 13 residues long.